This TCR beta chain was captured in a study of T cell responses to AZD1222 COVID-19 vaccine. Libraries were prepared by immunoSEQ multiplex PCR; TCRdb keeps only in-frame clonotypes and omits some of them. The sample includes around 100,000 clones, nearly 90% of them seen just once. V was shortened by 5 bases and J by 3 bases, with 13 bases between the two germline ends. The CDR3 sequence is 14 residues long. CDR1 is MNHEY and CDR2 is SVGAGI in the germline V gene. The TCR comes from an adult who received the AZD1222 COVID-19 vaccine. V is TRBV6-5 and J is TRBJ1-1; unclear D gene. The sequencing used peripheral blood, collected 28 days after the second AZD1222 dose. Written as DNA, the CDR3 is TGTGCCAGCAGTCGACGAGTCCAGGACACTGAAGCTTTCTTT. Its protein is CASSRRVQDTEAFF.